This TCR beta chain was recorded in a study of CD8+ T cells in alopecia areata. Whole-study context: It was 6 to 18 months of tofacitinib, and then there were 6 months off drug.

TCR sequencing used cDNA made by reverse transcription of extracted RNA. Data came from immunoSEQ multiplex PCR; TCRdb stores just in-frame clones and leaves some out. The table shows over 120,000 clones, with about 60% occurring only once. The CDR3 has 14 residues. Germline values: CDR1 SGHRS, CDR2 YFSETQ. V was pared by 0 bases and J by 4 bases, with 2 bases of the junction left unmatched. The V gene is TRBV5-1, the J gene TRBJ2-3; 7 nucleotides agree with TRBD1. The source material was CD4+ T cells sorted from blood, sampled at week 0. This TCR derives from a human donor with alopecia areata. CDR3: CASSLEGGADTQYF. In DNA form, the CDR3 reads TGCGCCAGCAGCTTGGAAGGGGGCGCAGATACGCAGTATTTT.